This T cell receptor (beta chain) was captured by sequencing in a study of T cell responses to AZD1222 COVID-19 vaccine. Study outcomes and limitations: Clonal diversity was possibly underestimated; the donors were predominantly white British and more often female.

Concerning this clone: As yet, its antigen is unknown.

TCRdb's copy holds only in-frame clones and misses some; the assay was immunoSEQ multiplex PCR. The repertoire holds 80,000 to 100,000 clones, with 80% to 90% as singletons. Germline CDR1 is LGHNA and CDR2 is YSLEER. With 0 bases removed from V and 8 bases from J, the gap between germline ends came to 13 bases. This CDR3 is built from 14 residues. This clonotype originated in an adult who received the AZD1222 COVID-19 vaccine. The sample was peripheral blood, taken 28 days after the second AZD1222 dose. The V call is TRBV4-3, the J call TRBJ1-2; D ambiguous. The CDR3 sequence: CASSQDRRVGGYTF. CDR3 DNA: TGCGCCAGCAGCCAAGATCGCCGGGTTGGGGGCTACACCTTC.